One T cell receptor (beta chain) is described in this entry. Its target is not known. This entry belongs to a study of T cell responses to AZD1222 COVID-19 vaccine. Notes on the study in general: All repertoire sampling was performed exclusively after the peak T cell response.

This CDR3 is built from 14 residues. V was pared by 6 bases and J by 6 bases, with 7 bases of the junction left unmatched. Germline CDR1 MNHEY, CDR2 SMNVEV (reference sequence). The data were produced by immunoSEQ multiplex PCR, yet TCRdb's version contains in-frame clones alone and is incomplete. The sample lists roughly 51,000 clones, roughly nine tenths occurring once. The source was peripheral blood, collected 28 days after the second AZD1222 dose. V usage is TRBV27 and J usage is TRBJ1-4, with TRBD1 identical over 7 bases. The sequence came from an adult who received the AZD1222 COVID-19 vaccine. The DNA for the CDR3 is TGTGCCAGCAGCGGACAGGCCTTTGATGAAAAACTGTTTTTT. Its protein product is CASSGQAFDEKLFF.